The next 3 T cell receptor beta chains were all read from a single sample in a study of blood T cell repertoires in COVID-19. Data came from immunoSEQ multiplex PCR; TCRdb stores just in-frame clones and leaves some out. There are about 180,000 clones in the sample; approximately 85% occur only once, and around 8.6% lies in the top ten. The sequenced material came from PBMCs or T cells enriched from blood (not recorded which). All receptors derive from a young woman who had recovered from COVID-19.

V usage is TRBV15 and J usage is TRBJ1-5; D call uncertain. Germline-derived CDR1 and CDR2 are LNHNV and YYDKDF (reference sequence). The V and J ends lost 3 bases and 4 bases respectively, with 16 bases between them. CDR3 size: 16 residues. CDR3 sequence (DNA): TGTGCCACCAGCAGTAATGAGGTGACGGCAAATCAGCCCCAGCATTTT. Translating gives CATSSNEVTANQPQHF.

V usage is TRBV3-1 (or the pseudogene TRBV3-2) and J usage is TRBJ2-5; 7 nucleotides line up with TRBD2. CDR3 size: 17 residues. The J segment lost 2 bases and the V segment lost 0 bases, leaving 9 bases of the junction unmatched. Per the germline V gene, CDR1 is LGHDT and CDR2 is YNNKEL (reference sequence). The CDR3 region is CASSQEVSSGKQETQYF. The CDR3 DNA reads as TGTGCCAGCAGCCAAGAAGTGTCTAGCGGAAAACAAGAGACCCAGTACTTC.

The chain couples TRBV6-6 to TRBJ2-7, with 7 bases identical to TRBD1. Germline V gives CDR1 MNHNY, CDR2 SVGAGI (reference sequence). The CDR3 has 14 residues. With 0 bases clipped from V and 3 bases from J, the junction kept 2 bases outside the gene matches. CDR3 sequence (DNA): TGTGCCAGCAGTTACTCGGGACAGAACTACGAGCAGTACTTC. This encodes CASSYSGQNYEQYF.